The entry that follows covers one T cell receptor (beta chain) sequence. Other DNA variants within this sample encode the same CDR3. Original data processing: Nucleated cell number was recorded as an estimate derived from reference gene primer amplification. Data came from immunoSEQ multiplex PCR; TCRdb stores just in-frame clones and leaves some out. V and J calls and clone size are as listed in that table; D and trimming were resolved from the DNA. The table includes 130,000 to 150,000 clones, about 88% detected once. This CDR3 is 13 amino acids long. Germline CDR1 reads SGHTA; CDR2 reads FQGTGA. With 5 bases removed from V and 1 base from J, the gap between germline ends came to 8 bases. This entry is derived from a study of blood T cell repertoires in COVID-19. Looking at the study overall: Both acute and convalescent COVID-19 samples were obtained from the United States, Italy and Spain. T cells, B-cell-depleted T cells, or PBMCs provided the cDNA or gDNA that served as material.

Specimen: peripheral blood. The TCR originated in a man over 45 with active or convalescent COVID-19. J is TRBJ1-1 and V is TRBV7-3, with D maybe TRBD1 (5 bases). The CDR3 nucleotides are TGTGCCAGCAGCCTAGGACAGAACACTGAAGCTTTCTTT. Translated, it gives CASSLGQNTEAFF.